A selection of T cell receptor beta chains follows, all from one sample in a study of blood T cell repertoires in COVID-19. The method was immunoSEQ multiplex PCR; TCRdb's version includes in-frame clones alone and lacks a portion of them. The sample holds under 350,000 clones, roughly 85% seen once. Sequencing used peripheral blood. Receptors were obtained from a human donor in a cohort sampled during active COVID-19. CDR3s include the opening cysteine and the closing phenylalanine or tryptophan. D genes are given only for firm matches. The size entry is marked missing in some rows and otherwise reads once, few, many or a size class.

len | d_gene | j_gene | abundance | v_gene | CDR3nt | CDR3aa
13 | . | TRBJ2-2 | . | TRBV12-3/TRBV12-4 | TGTGCCAGCAGCGCAGGGGAGCCCGGGGAGCTGTTTTTT | CASSAGEPGELFF
15 | TRBD1 | TRBJ2-2 | . | TRBV27 | TGTGCCAGCAGGGTGGACAGGACGAACACCGGGGAGCTGTTTTTT | CASRVDRTNTGELFF
17 | TRBD2 | TRBJ2-3 | . | TRBV11-2 | TGTGCCAGCAGCTTATGGGGGCGGGGGGCTAAGACAGATACGCAGTATTTT | CASSLWGRGAKTDTQYF
13 | . | TRBJ2-5 | few | TRBV5-1 | TGCGCCAGCAGCAACCGCCCCGGGGAGACCCAGTACTTC | CASSNRPGETQYF
16 | TRBD1 | TRBJ1-1 | . | TRBV7-9 | TGTGCCAGCAGCTTAGGCAAAGGGACAGCGAACACTGAAGCTTTCTTT | CASSLGKGTANTEAFF
17 | TRBD2 | TRBJ2-3 | once | TRBV10-3 | TGTGCCATCAGTGAGTCGACGGCTAGCGGATCCACAGATACGCAGTATTTT | CAISESTASGSTDTQYF
14 | . | TRBJ1-1 | . | TRBV29-1 | TGCAGCACTGGAGGGGCGGTATTTAACACTGAAGCTTTCTTT | CSTGGAVFNTEAFF
14 | . | TRBJ1-1 | many | TRBV18 | TGTGCCAGCTCAGGGTACAACAGCATACCAGGAGCTTTCTTT | CASSGYNSIPGAFF
14 | . | TRBJ1-3 | . | TRBV5-1 | TGCGCCAGCAGCTCGGGGGGATCTGGAAACACCATATATTTT | CASSSGGSGNTIYF
16 | TRBD1 | TRBJ1-2 | . | TRBV11-1 | TGTGCCAGCAGCTTCGGGACAGGGGCCCTTAACTATGGCTACACCTTC | CASSFGTGALNYGYTF
15 | . | TRBJ2-2 | . | TRBV7-9 | TGTGCCAGCAGCTTAGGGGAAGCGGAGGCCGGGGAGCTGTTTTTT | CASSLGEAEAGELFF
14 | . | TRBJ2-4 | . | TRBV6-6 | TGTGCCAGCACGGACAGCCTAGCCAAAAACATTCAGTACTTC | CASTDSLAKNIQYF
15 | TRBD1 | TRBJ2-7 | . | TRBV7-3 | TGTGCCAGCAGCTCACCGGGACAGGGGATTTACGAGCAGTACTTC | CASSSPGQGIYEQYF
15 | TRBD1 | TRBJ2-7 | few | TRBV29-1 | TGCAGCGTTGAAGATCCGGGACAGGGCAACTACGAGCAGTACTTC | CSVEDPGQGNYEQYF
13 | . | TRBJ1-2 | . | TRBV7-8 | TGTGCCAGCAGCCTTATGACGGGAGATCGCTACACCTTC | CASSLMTGDRYTF
11 | . | TRBJ1-1 | . | TRBV20-1 | TGCAGTGCTAGGGAACAGATTGAAGCTTTCTTT | CSAREQIEAFF
13 | . | TRBJ2-2 | . | TRBV5-1 | TGCGCCAGCAGCGAGGCTAACACCGGGGAGCTGTTTTTT | CASSEANTGELFF
14 | . | TRBJ1-1 | once | TRBV30 | TGTGCCTGGGCTGTGGGGGGGAGATGGACTGAAGCTTTCTTT | CAWAVGGRWTEAFF
15 | TRBD1 | TRBJ2-2 | . | TRBV10-2 | TGCGCCAGCAGGAGACTGACAGGGGTGGCCGGGGAGCTGTTTTTT | CASRRLTGVAGELFF
15 | . | TRBJ1-1 | once | TRBV29-1 | TGCAGCGCCCAAGACAGCCAACCAGGGAACACTGAAGCTTTCTTT | CSAQDSQPGNTEAFF
13 | . | TRBJ1-1 | . | TRBV3-1/TRBV3-2 | TGTGCCAGCAGCCAACAGGGTAGGACTGAAGCTTTCTTT | CASSQQGRTEAFF
13 | . | TRBJ1-5 | once | TRBV27 | TGTGCCAGCTCACCAGGGATGAATCAGCCCCAGCATTTT | CASSPGMNQPQHF
14 | . | TRBJ2-7 | . | TRBV6-6 | TGTGCCAGCAGTGGGAGGGACAAGATCTACGAGCAGTACTTC | CASSGRDKIYEQYF
13 | TRBD1 | TRBJ2-7 | . | TRBV6-5 | TGTGCCAGCAGAGAGACAGGGGTTCACGAGCAGTACTTC | CASRETGVHEQYF
13 | . | TRBJ1-1 | . | TRBV6-5 | TGTGCCAGCAGTTACCTCGACAGGCTTGAAGCTTTCTTT | CASSYLDRLEAFF
14 | . | TRBJ2-7 | . | TRBV6-5 | TGTGCCAGCAGTTACGGACAGAGCTCCTACGAGCAGTACTTC | CASSYGQSSYEQYF
15 | TRBD2 | TRBJ2-5 | . | TRBV7-3 | TGTGCCAGCAGCTTAATCGCTAGCGGGAAAGAGACCCAGTACTTC | CASSLIASGKETQYF
15 | . | TRBJ1-1 | . | TRBV6-5 | TGTGCCAGCAGTATTATGACAGTAAGTAACACTGAAGCTTTCTTT | CASSIMTVSNTEAFF
13 | . | TRBJ1-4 | . | TRBV2 | TGTGCCAGCCGGCGGACAAGTAATGAAAAACTGTTTTTT | CASRRTSNEKLFF
12 | . | TRBJ1-4 | . | TRBV4-2 | TGTGCCAGCAGCAAAGGGCAGGAAAAACTGTTTTTT | CASSKGQEKLFF
13 | TRBD1 | TRBJ2-7 | . | TRBV10-3 | TGTGCCTCCGAGGGGGCAGAGTCCTACGAGCAGTACTTC | CASEGAESYEQYF
11 | . | TRBJ1-1 | . | TRBV29-1 | TGCAGCGTTGTTAGTAACGCTGAAGCTTTCTTT | CSVVSNAEAFF
14 | . | TRBJ2-4 | once | TRBV3-1/TRBV3-2 | TGTGCCAGCAGCGTGGACACTGGCAAAAACATTCAGTACTTC | CASSVDTGKNIQYF
15 | TRBD2 | TRBJ2-1 | . | TRBV19 | TGTGCCAGTAGTACCCTAGCGGGGTCCTACAATGAGCAGTTCTTC | CASSTLAGSYNEQFF
14 | TRBD1 | TRBJ1-6 | . | TRBV9 | TGTGCCAGCAGCTTAACAGGGGGCAATTCACCCCTCCACTTT | CASSLTGGNSPLHF
15 | . | TRBJ1-2 | . | TRBV27 | TGTGCCAGCAGTTTACGGAGCGACAGACAGGATGGCTACACCTTC | CASSLRSDRQDGYTF
13 | TRBD1 | TRBJ1-5 | . | TRBV12-3/TRBV12-4 | TGTGCCAGCGGCGGGACAGGGTTCCGGGCCCAGCATTTT | CASGGTGFRAQHF
13 | TRBD1 | TRBJ1-1 | . | TRBV7-3 | TGTGCCAGCAGCTTAACCCCGACAGGGGAAGCTTTCTTT | CASSLTPTGEAFF
15 | . | TRBJ1-1 | . | TRBV3-1/TRBV3-2 | TGTGCCAGCAGCCAAGAATCGCGGGGATTCACTGAAGCTTTCTTT | CASSQESRGFTEAFF
13 | . | TRBJ2-7 | . | TRBV18 | TGTGCCAGCCTACCCCGCGGCAGGGCCTATCCAGACTTC | CASLPRGRAYPDF
14 | TRBD1 | TRBJ1-1 | few | TRBV2 | TGTGCCAGCAGTCCTAGACAGGGGGCGACTGAAGCTTTCTTT | CASSPRQGATEAFF
15 | TRBD1 | TRBJ1-1 | once | TRBV28 | TGTGCCAGCAGCCCTTGGGACAGGTTGAACACTGAAGCTTTCTTT | CASSPWDRLNTEAFF
16 | . | TRBJ1-6 | . | TRBV6-6 | TGTGCCAGCAGTTACTCGTACGCTAACGCTGATTCACCCCTCCACTTT | CASSYSYANADSPLHF
14 | TRBD2 | TRBJ2-7 | . | TRBV2 | TGTGCCAGCAAGGAGGGCGGGGGTGCCTACGAGCAGTACTTC | CASKEGGGAYEQYF
13 | TRBD1 | TRBJ1-1 | few | TRBV5-1 | TGCGCCAGCAAGGAGGGGGCGAAGACTGAAGCTTTCTTT | CASKEGAKTEAFF
15 | . | TRBJ1-5 | . | TRBV27 | TGTGCCAGCAGGCCGCAAGGGGATTGGGGTCAGCCCCAGCATTTT | CASRPQGDWGQPQHF
14 | . | TRBJ2-5 | . | TRBV5-1 | TGCGCCAGCAGCATGGGACGGGACCAAGAGACCCAGTACTTC | CASSMGRDQETQYF
14 | . | TRBJ2-4 | . | TRBV6-5 | TGTGCCAGCTCCGAAGCGAGCTCCAAAAACATTCAGTACTTC | CASSEASSKNIQYF
14 | TRBD2 | TRBJ2-3 | . | TRBV27 | TGTGCCAGTCAACCGCTCGGGGGGGGAGATACGCAGTATTTT | CASQPLGGGDTQYF
15 | . | TRBJ2-6 | . | TRBV5-5 | TGTGCCAGCAGCTTGGCGGGGTCTGGGGCCAACGTCCTGACTTTC | CASSLAGSGANVLTF